The source of this T cell receptor (beta chain) is a study of T-cell reconstitution after alpha-beta-depleted transplantation in children. CDR1 and CDR2 from the germline V gene are LGHNA and YSLEER. V lost 3 bases to trimming and J lost 5 bases, with 15 bases between them. The CDR3 is 15 residues long. Unique molecular identifiers were used to barcode this TCRbeta library. One entry per CDR3 protein results from TCRdb running MiXCR on the PCR reads. The sample lists some 440,000 distinct CDR3 sequences; 15% to 20% were seen once. This clonotype was detected a few times. This TCR came from a boy younger than two who had a stem cell transplant for Wiskott-Aldrich syndrome, so the T cells may come from the graft donor. The chain combines TRBV4-3 with TRBJ2-3, with D unresolved. The material sequenced was PBMCs, mostly from graft donor cells, taken 360 days after TCRalphabeta/CD19-depleted stem cell transplant. The CDR3 DNA follows: TGCGCCAGCAGCCAGGGATTGAATCCCCTAGATACGCAGTATTTT. This codes for CASSQGLNPLDTQYF.